This T cell receptor (beta chain) comes out of a study of tissue T cells after allogeneic stem cell transplantation. Study-wide results and limits: Only a limited share of tissue TCRs appeared in blood or spleen. Anatomically similar tissues had similar TCR repertoires within each patient.

Data came from immunoSEQ multiplex PCR; TCRdb stores just in-frame clones and leaves some out. The profile shows 20,000 to 25,000 clones, roughly three quarters of them singletons. About this clone: What it recognizes is unknown. The genes are named according to mouse. The read ends 1 residue early relative to the CDR3; the germline J gene fills the gap.

The V gene end was trimmed by 0 bases and the J gene end by 0 bases; junction bases not matched to a gene: 3. The CDR3 covers 17 residues. Looked up from germline, CDR1 is LGHNA and CDR2 is YSYQKL. Specimen: blood. This clonotype was sampled from a female BALB/c mouse in good health. Mice of this strain are of MHC haplotype H2-d. This chain links TRBV2 with TRBJ2-7; TRBD2 agrees at 12 bases. The DNA read from the CDR3 is TGTGCCAGCAGCCAAGATCGACTGGGGGGGCGCTCCTATGAACAGTAC. Protein product: CASSQDRLGGRSYEQY. The whole CDR3 protein is CASSQDRLGGRSYEQYF.